This TCR beta chain was identified during a study of blood T cell repertoires in COVID-19. Study-level background: Acute-phase and convalescent COVID-19 samples originated in the United States, Italy and Spain. Sources were T cells, B-cell-depleted T cells, or PBMCs; the material itself was cDNA or gDNA.

CDR3 length: 14 amino acids. V lost 4 bases, J lost 7 bases, and 7 bases stayed unmatched. Germline V gives CDR1 SGDLS, CDR2 YYNGEE. In the study's own analysis: Estimation of nucleated cell counts relied on the amplification of reference gene primers. Data came from immunoSEQ multiplex PCR; TCRdb stores just in-frame clones and leaves some out. The V and J calls and clone size are taken from that table; D and trimming were inferred from the DNA. The sample comprises under 200,000 clones, about 88% of which are singletons, and more than 0.75% rests with the top ten. What was sequenced was peripheral blood. The sequence came from a man aged 18 to 30 with acute or convalescent COVID-19. This chain joins TRBV9 and TRBJ2-2; TRBD2 matches at 7 bases. As DNA, the CDR3 is TGTGCCAGCAGCCTTCGGGGGGATCTCGGGGAGCTGTTTTTT. This codes for CASSLRGDLGELFF.